A selection of T cell receptor beta chains follows, all from one sample in a study of OX40 agonist ivuxolimab in advanced cancers. TCRdb keeps only in-frame clones here, not all; method: immunoSEQ multiplex PCR. The data contain about 82,000 clones, around 83% of them singletons. The sample in question was CD4+ or CD8+ T cells sorted from blood, obtained in a trial of the OX40 agonist ivuxolimab. These receptor sequences come from an adult with an advanced solid tumor such as melanoma, head and neck, liver or kidney cancer. Both conserved end residues are part of each CDR3. A D gene is named only where the DNA matches it firmly. Size values are once, few and many counts, or a class for expanded clones, and some rows have none.

v_call	d_call	clone_size	j_call	cdr3_aa	cdr3_nt
TRBV2	NA	NA	TRBJ1-1	CASRTKGGVEAFF	TGTGCCAGCAGAACAAAAGGCGGGGTTGAAGCTTTCTTT
TRBV5-1	NA	NA	TRBJ1-2	CASSSSWDSVKGYTF	TGCGCCAGCAGCAGCTCTTGGGACTCGGTAAAAGGCTACACCTTC
TRBV7-7	TRBD1	once	TRBJ1-2	CASSARDRRYNYGYTF	TGTGCCAGCAGCGCCCGGGACAGGAGATATAACTATGGCTACACCTTC
TRBV4-2	NA	NA	TRBJ1-2	CASSQDREGSGYTF	TGTGCCAGCAGCCAAGATCGGGAAGGGAGCGGCTACACCTTC
TRBV11-1	TRBD1	NA	TRBJ2-5	CASSRRRTGRYPETQYF	TGTGCCAGCAGCCGAAGGAGGACAGGGAGGTACCCAGAGACCCAGTACTTC
TRBV5-4	TRBD1	NA	TRBJ2-2	CASSLVGQGDTGELFF	TGTGCCAGCAGCTTGGTTGGACAGGGGGACACCGGGGAGCTGTTTTTT
TRBV6-6	NA	few	TRBJ1-1	CASSYNRAAEAFF	TGTGCCAGCAGTTACAACAGGGCCGCTGAAGCTTTCTTT
TRBV4-1	TRBD1	NA	TRBJ2-2	CASSQETGGANTGELFF	TGCGCCAGCAGCCAGGAGACAGGGGGCGCGAACACCGGGGAGCTGTTTTTT
TRBV7-8	NA	NA	TRBJ2-2	CASSPNRAAGELFF	TGTGCCAGCAGCCCAAACAGGGCGGCCGGGGAGCTGTTTTTT
TRBV10-3	NA	NA	TRBJ1-4	CAISEETAFSTNEKLFF	TGTGCCATCAGTGAGGAGACAGCCTTTTCAACTAATGAAAAACTGTTTTTT
TRBV2	NA	NA	TRBJ1-4	CASSEGAGSRSFF	TGTGCCAGCAGTGAAGGGGCGGGTTCCCGTAGTTTTTTT
TRBV5-1	NA	NA	TRBJ1-1	CASKPVPLNTEAFF	TGCGCCAGCAAACCCGTGCCCTTGAACACTGAAGCTTTCTTT
TRBV2	NA	NA	TRBJ1-1	CASTLGQNTEAFF	TGTGCCAGCACCTTGGGTCAGAACACTGAAGCTTTCTTT
TRBV28	TRBD1	NA	TRBJ2-7	CASSPLGDWDRSSYEQYF	TGTGCCAGCAGCCCCTTAGGAGACTGGGACAGGAGCTCCTACGAGCAGTACTTC
TRBV7-9	TRBD1	NA	TRBJ1-2	CASSFLQGGSAGYTF	TGTGCCAGCAGCTTCCTGCAGGGGGGGTCCGCTGGCTACACCTTC
TRBV28	NA	NA	TRBJ2-5	CASSLTAQETQYF	TGTGCCAGCAGTTTAACGGCACAAGAGACCCAGTACTTC
TRBV7-9	NA	NA	TRBJ2-2	CASSPAFGELFF	TGTGCCAGCAGCCCTGCTTTCGGGGAGCTGTTTTTT
TRBV7-3	NA	NA	TRBJ2-3	CASSSAGAATDTQYF	TGTGCCAGCAGCAGTGCGGGGGCGGCCACAGATACGCAGTATTTT
TRBV5-6	TRBD1	NA	TRBJ1-2	CASSWGTEVYGYTF	TGTGCCAGCAGCTGGGGGACAGAAGTCTATGGCTACACCTTC
TRBV27	TRBD1	few	TRBJ2-7	CASSRDLGTGGHEQYF	TGTGCCAGCAGTCGCGACCTCGGGACAGGGGGCCACGAGCAGTACTTC
TRBV5-4	NA	NA	TRBJ1-2	CASSSEGWNYGYTF	TGTGCCAGCAGCTCAGAGGGGTGGAACTATGGCTACACCTTC
TRBV30	NA	NA	TRBJ2-1	CAWSVPGWGARDEQFF	TGTGCCTGGAGTGTACCCGGTTGGGGGGCCCGTGATGAGCAGTTCTTC
TRBV6-6	TRBD1	NA	TRBJ1-4	CASSLSGTVNEKLFF	TGTGCCAGCAGTCTATCCGGGACAGTCAATGAAAAACTGTTTTTT
TRBV5-1	TRBD1	once	TRBJ1-6	CASSLEGQGEYNSPLHF	TGCGCCAGCAGCTTGGAGGGACAGGGGGAGTATAATTCACCCCTCCACTTT
TRBV2	NA	NA	TRBJ1-5	CASTPGRSNQPQHF	TGTGCCAGCACCCCCGGGCGGAGCAATCAGCCCCAGCATTTT
TRBV28	TRBD1	NA	TRBJ2-5	CASMTGVQETQYF	TGTGCCAGCATGACAGGGGTTCAAGAGACCCAGTACTTC
TRBV29-1	NA	once	TRBJ1-1	CSVVETQAKGSGTEAFF	TGCAGCGTTGTAGAAACCCAAGCCAAAGGATCCGGGACGGAAGCTTTCTTT
TRBV28	NA	few	TRBJ1-6	CASSPPGLTHSPLHF	TGTGCCAGCAGTCCGCCCGGCCTGACCCATTCACCCCTCCACTTT
TRBV2	NA	few	TRBJ1-6	CASSESGQSPLHF	TGTGCCAGCAGTGAATCAGGGCAGTCACCCCTCCACTTT
TRBV5-1	NA	NA	TRBJ1-2	CASSPGQQPGGGYTF	TGCGCCAGCAGTCCAGGACAGCAACCCGGAGGGGGCTACACCTTC
TRBV6-1	TRBD1	NA	TRBJ1-2	CASSERQGWGYTF	TGTGCCAGCAGTGAAAGACAGGGTTGGGGCTACACCTTC
TRBV2	NA	few	TRBJ1-5	CASSSTGYSNQPQHF	TGTGCCAGCAGCTCCACAGGGTATAGCAATCAGCCCCAGCATTTT
TRBV30	TRBD1	NA	TRBJ2-1	CAWREGWAGGEQFF	TGTGCCTGGAGGGAAGGGTGGGCAGGGGGTGAGCAGTTCTTC
TRBV30	NA	NA	TRBJ1-2	CAWHSGTDANYGYTF	TGTGCCTGGCACTCCGGGACGGATGCTAACTATGGCTACACCTTC
TRBV25-1	TRBD1	NA	TRBJ2-1	CASSGPGTGSYNEQFF	TGTGCCAGCAGTGGTCCCGGGACAGGTTCCTACAATGAGCAGTTCTTC
TRBV7-9	NA	NA	TRBJ1-5	CASSFSAGNQPQHF	TGTGCCAGCAGCTTCTCGGCAGGGAACCAGCCCCAGCATTTT
TRBV30	NA	NA	TRBJ2-1	CAGDKGFSYNEQFF	TGTGCCGGGGACAAGGGTTTCTCCTACAATGAGCAGTTCTTC
TRBV5-1	NA	NA	TRBJ1-1	CASSFTGFVNTEAFF	TGCGCCAGCAGCTTTACAGGCTTCGTGAACACTGAAGCTTTCTTT
TRBV11-2	NA	NA	TRBJ1-1	CASSSKRRNTEAFF	TGTGCCAGCAGCTCAAAGCGTCGGAACACTGAAGCTTTCTTT
TRBV30	NA	NA	TRBJ2-1	CAWSPLGMGGASYNEQFF	TGTGCCTGGAGTCCCCTGGGAATGGGGGGGGCTTCCTACAATGAGCAGTTCTTC
TRBV28	NA	once	TRBJ1-2	CASSSSGGRNYGYTF	TGTGCCAGCAGCTCCTCGGGGGGTAGGAACTATGGCTACACCTTC
TRBV28	TRBD1	NA	TRBJ2-3	CASSPRTGGTDTQYF	TGTGCCAGCAGTCCACGGACAGGGGGGACGGATACGCAGTATTTT
TRBV11-3	TRBD2	NA	TRBJ2-5	CASSSRTSGGGETQYF	TGTGCCAGCAGCTCACGGACTAGCGGGGGAGGGGAGACCCAGTACTTC
TRBV28	TRBD1	NA	TRBJ1-2	CASNPQGASGGYTF	TGTGCCAGCAACCCACAGGGGGCGTCTGGCGGCTACACCTTC
TRBV15	TRBD2	NA	TRBJ2-7	CATSRDRLAGGLTYEQYF	TGTGCCACCAGCAGAGATCGCCTAGCGGGGGGCCTTACCTACGAGCAGTACTTC
TRBV7-9	NA	NA	TRBJ1-6	CASSSQYNSSPLHF	TGTGCCAGCAGCTCACAGTATAACTCTTCACCCCTCCACTTT
TRBV15	NA	NA	TRBJ2-2	CATSREIRGDTGELFF	TGTGCCACCAGCAGAGAGATCAGGGGAGACACCGGGGAGCTGTTTTTT
TRBV7-3	TRBD2	NA	TRBJ2-3	CASSFSGGKTDTQYF	TGTGCCAGCAGTTTTAGCGGGGGGAAAACAGATACGCAGTATTTT
TRBV14	TRBD2	NA	TRBJ2-2	CASRASGGVNTGELFF	TGTGCCAGCAGGGCTAGCGGGGGAGTGAACACCGGGGAGCTGTTTTTT
TRBV7-2	TRBD1	few	TRBJ2-2	CASSFTGAAGELFF	TGTGCCAGCAGCTTTACAGGGGCGGCCGGGGAGCTGTTTTTT
TRBV6-5	TRBD1	NA	TRBJ2-7	CASSPAGTGAREQYF	TGTGCCAGCAGCCCAGCCGGGACAGGGGCCCGGGAGCAGTACTTC
TRBV5-4	NA	NA	TRBJ1-3	CASSSQSRGTSGNTIYF	TGTGCCAGCAGCTCCCAAAGTAGGGGAACCTCTGGAAACACCATATATTTT